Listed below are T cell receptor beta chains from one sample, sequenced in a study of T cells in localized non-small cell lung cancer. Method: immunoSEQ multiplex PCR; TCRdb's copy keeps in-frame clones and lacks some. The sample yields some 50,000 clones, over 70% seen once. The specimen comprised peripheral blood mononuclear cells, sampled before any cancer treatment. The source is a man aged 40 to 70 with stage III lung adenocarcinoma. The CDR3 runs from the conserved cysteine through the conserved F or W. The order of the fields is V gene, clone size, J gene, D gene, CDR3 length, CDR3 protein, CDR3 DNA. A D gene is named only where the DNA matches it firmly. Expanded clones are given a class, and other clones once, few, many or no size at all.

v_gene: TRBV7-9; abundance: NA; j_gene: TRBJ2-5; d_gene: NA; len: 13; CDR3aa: CASSFSGAETQYF; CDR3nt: TGTGCCAGCAGCTTCTCAGGGGCGGAGACCCAGTACTTC
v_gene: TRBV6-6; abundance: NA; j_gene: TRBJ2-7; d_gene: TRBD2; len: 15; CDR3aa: CASSSQRTSGDEQYF; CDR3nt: TGTGCCAGCAGTTCTCAAAGGACTAGCGGGGACGAGCAGTACTTC
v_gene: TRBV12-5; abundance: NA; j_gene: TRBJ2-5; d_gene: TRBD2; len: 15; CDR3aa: CASGSGLAVQETQYF; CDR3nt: TGTGCTAGTGGTTCTGGGCTAGCGGTTCAAGAGACCCAGTACTTC
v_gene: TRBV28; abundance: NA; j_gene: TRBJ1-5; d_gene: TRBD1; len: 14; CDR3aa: CASNLEGARQPQHF; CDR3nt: TGTGCCAGCAATCTGGAGGGGGCTCGGCAGCCCCAGCATTTT
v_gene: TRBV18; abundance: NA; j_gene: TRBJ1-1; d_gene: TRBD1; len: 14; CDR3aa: CASSLDRVNTEAFF; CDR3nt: TGTGCCAGCTCACTTGACAGGGTGAACACTGAAGCTTTCTTT
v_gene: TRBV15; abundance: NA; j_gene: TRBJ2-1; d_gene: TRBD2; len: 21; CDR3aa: CATSRDGRDGAGEGPHNEQFF; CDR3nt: TGTGCCACCAGCAGAGATGGCCGGGATGGGGCCGGGGAGGGCCCACACAATGAGCAGTTCTTC
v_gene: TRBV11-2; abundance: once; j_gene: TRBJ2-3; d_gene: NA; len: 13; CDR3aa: CASTSSASDTQYF; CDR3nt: TGTGCCAGCACCTCATCTGCCTCGGATACGCAGTATTTT
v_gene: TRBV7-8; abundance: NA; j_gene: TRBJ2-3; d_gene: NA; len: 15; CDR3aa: CASSLSALVPDTQYF; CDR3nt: TGTGCCAGCAGCTTAAGTGCCCTCGTCCCAGATACGCAGTATTTT
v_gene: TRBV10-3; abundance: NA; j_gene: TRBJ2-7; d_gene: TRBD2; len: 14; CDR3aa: CATRLAGVSSEQYF; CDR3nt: TGTGCCACCAGACTAGCGGGGGTCTCCTCGGAGCAGTACTTC
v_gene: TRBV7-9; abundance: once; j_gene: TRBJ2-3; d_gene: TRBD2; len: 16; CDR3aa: CASSSPAGVGGDTQYF; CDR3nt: TGTGCCAGCAGCTCCCCGGCGGGGGTAGGAGGAGATACGCAGTATTTT
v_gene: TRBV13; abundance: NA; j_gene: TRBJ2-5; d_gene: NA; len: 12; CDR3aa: CASSLMARPQYF; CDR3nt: TGTGCCAGCAGCTTAATGGCGCGGCCCCAGTACTTC
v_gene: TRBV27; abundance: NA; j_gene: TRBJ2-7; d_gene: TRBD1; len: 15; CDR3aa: CASSPGTGGFYEQYF; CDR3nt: TGTGCCAGCAGTCCAGGGACAGGGGGCTTCTACGAGCAGTACTTC
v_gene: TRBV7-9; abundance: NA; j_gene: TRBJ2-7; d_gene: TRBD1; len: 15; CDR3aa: CASSSGTGPQREQYF; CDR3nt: TGTGCCAGCAGTTCCGGGACAGGGCCCCAGCGGGAGCAGTACTTC
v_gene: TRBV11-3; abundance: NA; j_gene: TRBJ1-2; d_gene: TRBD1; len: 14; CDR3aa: CASSSGTGLPGYTF; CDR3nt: TGTGCCAGCAGTTCCGGGACAGGGCTTCCGGGCTACACCTTC
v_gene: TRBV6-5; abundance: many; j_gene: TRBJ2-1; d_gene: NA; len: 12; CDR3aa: CASSPNYNEQFF; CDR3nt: TGTGCCAGCAGTCCCAACTACAATGAGCAGTTCTTC
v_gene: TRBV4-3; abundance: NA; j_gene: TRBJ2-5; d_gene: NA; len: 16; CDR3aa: CASSQERSWRGETQYF; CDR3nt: TGCGCCAGCAGCCAAGAGCGAAGTTGGCGTGGGGAGACCCAGTACTTC
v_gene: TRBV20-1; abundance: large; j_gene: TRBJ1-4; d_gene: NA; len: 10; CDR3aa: CSVGDEKLFF; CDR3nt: TGCAGTGTAGGGGACGAAAAACTGTTTTTT
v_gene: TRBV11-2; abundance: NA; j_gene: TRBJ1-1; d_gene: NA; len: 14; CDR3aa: CASSSAYENTEAFF; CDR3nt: TGTGCCAGCAGCTCTGCCTATGAGAACACTGAAGCTTTCTTT
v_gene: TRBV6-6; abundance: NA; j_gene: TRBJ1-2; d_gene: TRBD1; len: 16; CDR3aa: CASSLNDRDSFYGYTF; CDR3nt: TGTGCCAGCAGCCTAAATGACAGGGACAGTTTCTATGGCTACACCTTC
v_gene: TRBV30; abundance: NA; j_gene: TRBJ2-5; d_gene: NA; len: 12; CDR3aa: CAWSVNPLQPYF; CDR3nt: TGTGCCTGGAGTGTAAACCCCCTCCAACCGTACTTC
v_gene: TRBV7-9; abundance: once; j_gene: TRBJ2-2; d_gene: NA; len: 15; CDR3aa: CASSLGATETGELFF; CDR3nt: TGTGCCAGCAGCTTAGGTGCGACGGAAACCGGGGAGCTGTTTTTT
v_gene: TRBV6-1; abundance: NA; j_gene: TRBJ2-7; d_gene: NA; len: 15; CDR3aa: CASSEQGGRLYEQYF; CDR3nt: TGTGCCAGCAGTGAACAGGGTGGGAGACTTTACGAGCAGTACTTC
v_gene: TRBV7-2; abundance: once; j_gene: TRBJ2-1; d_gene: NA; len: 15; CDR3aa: CASSLTGSFYNEQFF; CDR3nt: TGTGCCAGCAGCTTAACCGGGAGCTTCTACAATGAGCAGTTCTTC
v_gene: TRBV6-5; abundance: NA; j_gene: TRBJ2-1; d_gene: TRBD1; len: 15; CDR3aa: CASRIYPSAGTGEIF; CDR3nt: TGTGCCAGCAGGATTTACCCATCAGCCGGGACAGGGGAGATCTTC
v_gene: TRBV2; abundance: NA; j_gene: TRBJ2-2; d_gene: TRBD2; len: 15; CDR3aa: CASRPRTSGTGELFF; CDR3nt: TGTGCCAGCAGGCCCCGGACTAGCGGCACCGGGGAGCTGTTTTTT
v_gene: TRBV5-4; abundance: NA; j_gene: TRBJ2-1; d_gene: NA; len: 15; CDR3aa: CASSPSSRPYNEQFF; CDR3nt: TGTGCCAGCAGCCCTTCTAGTCGACCCTACAATGAGCAGTTCTTC